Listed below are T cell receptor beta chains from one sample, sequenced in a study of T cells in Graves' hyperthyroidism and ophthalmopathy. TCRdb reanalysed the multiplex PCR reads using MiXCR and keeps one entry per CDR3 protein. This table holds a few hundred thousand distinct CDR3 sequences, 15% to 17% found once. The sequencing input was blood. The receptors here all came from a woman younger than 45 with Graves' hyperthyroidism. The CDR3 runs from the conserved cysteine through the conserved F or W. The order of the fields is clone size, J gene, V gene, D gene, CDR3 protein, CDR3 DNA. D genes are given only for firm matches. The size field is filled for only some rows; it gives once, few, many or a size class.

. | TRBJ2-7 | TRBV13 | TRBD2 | CASSWRTAGGPHEQYF | TGTGCCAGCAGCTGGCGGACCGCGGGAGGGCCTCACGAGCAGTACTTC
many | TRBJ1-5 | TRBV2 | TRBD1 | CASRDRGASNQPQHF | TGTGCCAGCAGAGACAGGGGCGCTAGCAATCAGCCCCAGCATTTT
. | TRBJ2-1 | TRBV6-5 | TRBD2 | CASSYTTSGIDEQFF | TGTGCCAGCAGTTATACAACTAGCGGGATTGATGAGCAGTTCTTC
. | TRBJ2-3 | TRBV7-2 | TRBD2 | CASSSAVSGISPDTQYF | TGTGCCAGCAGCTCAGCAGTTAGCGGGATAAGTCCAGATACGCAGTATTTT
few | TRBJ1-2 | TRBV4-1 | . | CASSQGTINYGYTF | TGCGCCAGCAGCCAAGGGACCATTAACTATGGCTACACCTTC
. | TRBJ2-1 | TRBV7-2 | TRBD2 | CASSRLAGSNKQFF | TGTGCCAGCAGTAGGCTAGCGGGAAGCAATAAGCAGTTCTTC
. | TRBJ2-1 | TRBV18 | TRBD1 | CASSPGQDNEQFF | TGTGCCAGCTCACCGGGACAGGACAATGAGCAGTTCTTC
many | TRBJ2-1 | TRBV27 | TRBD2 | CASSPGLAGFNEQFF | TGTGCCAGCAGTCCGGGACTAGCGGGTTTCAATGAGCAGTTCTTC
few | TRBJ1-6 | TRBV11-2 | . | CASARPYNSPLHF | TGTGCCAGTGCCCGGCCCTATAATTCACCCCTCCACTTT
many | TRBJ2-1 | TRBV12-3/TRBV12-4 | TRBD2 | CASSPMGGRAYNEQFF | TGTGCCAGCAGTCCGATGGGCGGGAGGGCCTACAATGAGCAGTTCTTC
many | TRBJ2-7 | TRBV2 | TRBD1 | CACHRDRYTYEQYF | TGTGCCTGTCACCGGGACAGGTACACCTACGAGCAGTACTTC
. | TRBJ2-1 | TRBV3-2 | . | CASSLSGLAASSYNEQFF | TGTGCCAGCAGCCTTTCGGGACTAGCGGCTAGCTCCTACAATGAGCAGTTCTTC
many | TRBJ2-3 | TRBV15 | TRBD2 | CATSRDVASGSTDTQYF | TGTGCCACCAGCAGAGATGTGGCTAGCGGGAGCACAGATACGCAGTATTTT
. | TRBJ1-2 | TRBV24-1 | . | CATSDPARGHGYTF | TGTGCCACCAGTGACCCTGCCCGGGGGCATGGCTACACCTTC
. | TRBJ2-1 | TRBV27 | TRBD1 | CASSPWGQGIDYEQFF | TGTGCCAGCAGTCCGTGGGGACAGGGCATAGACTATGAGCAGTTCTTC
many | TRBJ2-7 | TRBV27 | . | CASSAIYGPSGLYEQYF | TGTGCCAGCAGTGCGATATACGGGCCGTCCGGTCTCTACGAGCAGTACTTC
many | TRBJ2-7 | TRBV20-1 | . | CSAYSGPYEQYF | TGCAGTGCTTATTCGGGCCCCTACGAGCAGTACTTC
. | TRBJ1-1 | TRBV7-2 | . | CASRERGTSRTLNTEAFF | TGTGCCAGCAGGGAGAGAGGGACCTCCCGTACCTTGAACACTGAAGCTTTCTTT
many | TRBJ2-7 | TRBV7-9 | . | CASSPGSLPYEQYF | TGTGCCAGCAGCCCAGGGTCTCTGCCCTACGAGCAGTACTTC
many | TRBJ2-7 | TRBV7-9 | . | CASSLDREGDYEQYF | TGTGCCAGCAGCTTAGATAGGGAAGGGGACTACGAGCAGTACTTC
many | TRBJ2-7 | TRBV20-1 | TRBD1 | CSASNDRGDEQYF | TGCAGTGCTTCCAATGACAGGGGAGATGAGCAGTACTTC
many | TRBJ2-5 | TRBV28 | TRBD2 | CASSAPIAGTQETQYF | TGTGCCAGCAGTGCCCCGATAGCGGGGACTCAAGAGACCCAGTACTTC
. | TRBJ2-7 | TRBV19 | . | CASSPGLNTHEQYF | TGTGCCAGTAGCCCGGGACTCAATACCCACGAGCAGTACTTC
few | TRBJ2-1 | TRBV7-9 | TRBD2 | CASSPPLAGGSGIEQFF | TGTGCCAGCAGCCCGCCCTTAGCGGGAGGGTCCGGGATTGAGCAGTTCTTC
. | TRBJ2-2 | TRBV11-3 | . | CASSPGPWDHTGELFF | TGTGCCAGCAGCCCCGGACCGTGGGACCACACCGGGGAGCTGTTTTTT
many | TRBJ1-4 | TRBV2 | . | CASSAFRSTNEKLFF | TGTGCCAGCAGCGCTTTCAGGTCAACTAATGAAAAACTGTTTTTT
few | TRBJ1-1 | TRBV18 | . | CASSPPRYMNTEAFF | TGTGCCAGCTCACCACCGAGGTACATGAACACTGAAGCTTTCTTT
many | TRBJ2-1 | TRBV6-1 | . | CASTSGNEQFF | TGTGCCAGCACGAGCGGCAATGAGCAGTTCTTC
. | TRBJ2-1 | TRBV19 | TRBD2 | CASSKRGLAGVDEQFF | TGTGCCAGTAGTAAAAGGGGACTAGCGGGAGTCGATGAGCAGTTCTTC
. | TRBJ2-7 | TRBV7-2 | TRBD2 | CASSLARTSGLDYEQYF | TGTGCCAGCAGCTTAGCTAGGACTAGCGGTCTTGACTACGAGCAGTACTTC
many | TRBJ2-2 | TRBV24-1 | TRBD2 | CATGPAGGLTGELFF | TGTGCCACCGGGCCGGCGGGAGGTCTAACCGGGGAGCTGTTTTTT
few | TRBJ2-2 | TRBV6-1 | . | CASSPDRPINTGELFF | TGTGCCAGCAGCCCCGACAGACCTATAAACACCGGGGAGCTGTTTTTT
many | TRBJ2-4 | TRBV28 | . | CASSLLSLLAKNIQYF | TGTGCCAGCAGTTTACTCTCGCTGCTAGCCAAAAACATTCAGTACTTC
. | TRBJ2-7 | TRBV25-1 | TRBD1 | CASSVTGTGTQKDYEQYF | TGTGCCAGCAGTGTCACCGGGACAGGAACTCAAAAAGACTACGAGCAGTACTTC
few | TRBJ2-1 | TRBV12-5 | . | CASGGLKSGNEQFF | TGTGCTAGTGGTGGCCTCAAGAGCGGCAATGAGCAGTTCTTC
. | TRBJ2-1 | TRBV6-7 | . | CASSYNIRGNEQFF | TGTGCCAGCAGTTACAACATTAGAGGCAATGAGCAGTTCTTC
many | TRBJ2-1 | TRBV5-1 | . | CASSLGHLGEQFF | TGCGCCAGCAGCTTGGGCCACCTAGGGGAGCAGTTCTTC
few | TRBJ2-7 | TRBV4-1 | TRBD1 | CASSHPGQGAYEQYF | TGCGCCAGCAGCCACCCGGGACAGGGGGCCTACGAGCAGTACTTC
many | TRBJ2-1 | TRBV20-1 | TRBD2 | CSAREGLAGGSSYNEQFF | TGCAGTGCTAGGGAGGGACTAGCGGGAGGATCCTCCTACAATGAGCAGTTCTTC
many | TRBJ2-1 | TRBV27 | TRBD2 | CASSQGLAGMTEQFF | TGTGCCAGCAGTCAGGGACTAGCGGGAATGACTGAGCAGTTCTTC
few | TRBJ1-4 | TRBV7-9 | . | CASSLSPVTLNEKLFF | TGTGCCAGCAGCTTAAGTCCGGTCACCCTTAATGAAAAACTGTTTTTT
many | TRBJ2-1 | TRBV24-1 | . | CATRGAGLDEQFF | TGTGCCACCAGGGGAGCGGGCTTGGATGAGCAGTTCTTC
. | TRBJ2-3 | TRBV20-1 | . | CSARPISLTDTQYF | TGCAGTGCTAGGCCTATCTCTCTCACAGATACGCAGTATTTT
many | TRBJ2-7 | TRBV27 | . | CASSLFYPSYEQYF | TGTGCCAGCAGTTTATTCTACCCCAGCTACGAGCAGTACTTC
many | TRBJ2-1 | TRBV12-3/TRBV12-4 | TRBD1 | CASSFRWGQVGDEQFF | TGTGCCAGCAGTTTCCGTTGGGGACAGGTTGGCGATGAGCAGTTCTTC
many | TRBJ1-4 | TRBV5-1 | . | CASSLRATNEKLFF | TGCGCCAGCAGCTTGCGTGCAACTAATGAAAAACTGTTTTTT